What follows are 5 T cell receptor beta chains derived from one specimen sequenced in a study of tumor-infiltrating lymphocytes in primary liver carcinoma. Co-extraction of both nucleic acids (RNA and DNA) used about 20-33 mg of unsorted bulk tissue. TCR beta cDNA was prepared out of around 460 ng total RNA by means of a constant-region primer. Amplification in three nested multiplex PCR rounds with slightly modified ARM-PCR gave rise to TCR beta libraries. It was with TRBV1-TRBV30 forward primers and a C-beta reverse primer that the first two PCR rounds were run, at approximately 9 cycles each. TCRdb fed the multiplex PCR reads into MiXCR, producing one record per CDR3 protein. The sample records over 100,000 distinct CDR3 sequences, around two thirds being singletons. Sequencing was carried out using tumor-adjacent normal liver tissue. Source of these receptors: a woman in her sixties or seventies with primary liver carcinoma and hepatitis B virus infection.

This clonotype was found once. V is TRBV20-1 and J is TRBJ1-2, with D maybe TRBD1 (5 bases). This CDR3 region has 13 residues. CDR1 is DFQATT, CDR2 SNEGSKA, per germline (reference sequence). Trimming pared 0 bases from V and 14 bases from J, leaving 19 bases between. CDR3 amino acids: CSARDQVGTVYTF. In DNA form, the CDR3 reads TGCAGTGCTAGAGATCAGGTCGGGACGGTCTATACCTTC.

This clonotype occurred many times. CDR3 nucleotide sequence: TGTGCCAGCGGGCCGAGGGACAGAAGAATCAATGAGCAGTTCTTC. The encoded protein is CASGPRDRRINEQFF. The J gene is TRBJ2-1, the V gene TRBV6-5; 7 bases are shared with TRBD1. Germline CDR1 reads MNHEY; CDR2 reads SVGAGI. The CDR3 spans 15 residues. V gave up 8 bases and J gave up 6 bases; unmatched junction bases: 13.

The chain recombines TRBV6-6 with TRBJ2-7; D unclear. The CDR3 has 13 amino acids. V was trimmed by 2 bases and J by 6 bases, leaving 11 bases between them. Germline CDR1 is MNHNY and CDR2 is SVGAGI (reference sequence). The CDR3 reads CASSYPKESEQYF. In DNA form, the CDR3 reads TGTGCCAGCAGTTACCCGAAGGAATCCGAGCAGTACTTC.

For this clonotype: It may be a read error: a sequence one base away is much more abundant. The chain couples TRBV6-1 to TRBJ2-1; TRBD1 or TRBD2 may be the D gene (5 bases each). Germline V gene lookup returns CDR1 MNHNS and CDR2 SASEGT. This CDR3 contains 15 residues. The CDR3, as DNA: TGTGCCATCAGTGAATTAGGGGCGGAGGACAATGAGCAGTTCTTC. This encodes CAISELGAEDNEQFF.

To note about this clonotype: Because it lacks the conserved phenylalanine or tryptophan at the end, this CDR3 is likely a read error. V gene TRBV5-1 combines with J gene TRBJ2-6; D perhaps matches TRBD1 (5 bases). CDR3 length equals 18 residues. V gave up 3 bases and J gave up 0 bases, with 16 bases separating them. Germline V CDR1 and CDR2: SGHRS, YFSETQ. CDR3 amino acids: CASSSTDNSLSGANVLTL. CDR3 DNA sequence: TGCGCCAGCAGCTCGACAGACAACTCTCTCTCTGGGGCCAACGTCCTGACTTTG.